This is a list of T cell receptor beta chains from one sample in a study of blood T cells in healthy people across ages. TCRdb ran MiXCR on the 5' RACE reads and lists one entry per CDR3 protein. The table lists approximately 850,000 distinct CDR3 sequences, over 45% of them singletons. What was sequenced was blood. These receptors all come from a man aged 25-40 years in good health. Both conserved end residues are part of each CDR3. The D gene is left open where the match is weak. A clone size is listed for some rows: how often the clone was seen (once, few, many), or a class if it is expanded.

clone_size | d_call | j_call | v_call | cdr3_aa | cdr3_nt
NA | NA | TRBJ2-5 | TRBV7-9 | CASSRKRDNGQETQYF | TGTGCCAGCAGCCGCAAAAGGGATAACGGACAAGAGACCCAGTACTTC
NA | NA | TRBJ2-1 | TRBV20-1 | CSAQNWEKTRYEQFF | TGCAGTGCTCAAAATTGGGAAAAGACTCGCTATGAGCAGTTCTTC
NA | TRBD1 | TRBJ2-7 | TRBV7-2 | CASSLDRALGYEQYF | TGTGCCAGCAGTCTGGACAGGGCCCTAGGTTACGAGCAGTACTTC
NA | TRBD2 | TRBJ2-1 | TRBV7-2 | CASSLRKRGGLQVGSYNEQFF | TGTGCCAGCAGCTTGCGAAAGCGGGGGGGCTTACAAGTGGGGTCTTACAATGAGCAGTTCTTC
NA | NA | TRBJ1-1 | TRBV3-1 | CASSQHGGVNTEAFF | TGTGCCAGCAGCCAGCACGGGGGGGTGAACACTGAAGCTTTCTTT
NA | NA | TRBJ2-7 | TRBV6-2/TRBV6-3 | CASSPGLEAYEQYF | TGTGCCAGCAGTCCGGGCCTAGAGGCCTACGAGCAGTACTTC
NA | NA | TRBJ1-5 | TRBV7-9 | CASSEQTSNQPQHF | TGTGCCAGCAGCGAACAGACAAGCAATCAGCCCCAGCATTTT
once | TRBD2 | TRBJ2-3 | TRBV20-1 | CSAREPSGSTDTQYF | TGCAGTGCTAGAGAGCCTAGCGGTAGCACAGATACGCAGTATTTT
NA | NA | TRBJ1-1 | TRBV7-9 | CASSFGGLVTEAFF | TGTGCCAGCAGCTTCGGGGGGCTCGTTACTGAAGCTTTCTTT
NA | TRBD2 | TRBJ2-1 | TRBV6-2/TRBV6-3 | CASTLAGKKLGSYNEQFF | TGTGCCAGCACTTTAGCGGGTAAGAAGTTGGGCTCCTACAATGAGCAGTTCTTC
few | NA | TRBJ2-3 | TRBV4-3 | CASSQGGLNTQYF | TGCGCCAGCAGCCAGGGTGGTTTGAATACGCAGTATTTT
NA | NA | TRBJ2-7 | TRBV7-2 | CASSFAKGTAYCEQYF | TGTGCCAGCAGCTTCGCGAAAGGTACAGCGTACTGCGAGCAGTACTTC
NA | NA | TRBJ2-5 | TRBV4-3 | CASSQDILVRGTQYF | TGCGCCAGCAGCCAAGATATACTAGTAAGAGGGACCCAGTACTTC
few | TRBD1 | TRBJ2-3 | TRBV20-1 | CSALHLQGDYTDTQYF | TGCAGTGCCCTCCACCTACAGGGGGATTACACAGATACGCAGTATTTT
many | TRBD1 | TRBJ2-1 | TRBV7-9 | CASSLGTGYYEQFF | TGTGCCAGCAGCTTAGGGACAGGGTATTATGAGCAGTTCTTC
once | NA | TRBJ2-1 | TRBV20-1 | CSARVGGGQFF | TGCAGTGCTAGAGTGGGGGGCGGGCAGTTCTTC
few | TRBD2 | TRBJ2-1 | TRBV9 | CASSAPTSGRYNEQFF | TGTGCCAGCAGCGCCCCAACTAGCGGGAGATACAATGAGCAGTTCTTC
few | NA | TRBJ2-7 | TRBV20-1 | CSARLGSSYEQYF | TGCAGTGCTAGACTGGGCAGCTCCTACGAGCAGTACTTC
NA | TRBD1 | TRBJ2-1 | TRBV20-1 | CSALAGDRDNEQFF | TGCAGTGCCCTCGCCGGGGACAGGGACAATGAGCAGTTCTTC
NA | TRBD1 | TRBJ2-3 | TRBV25-1 | CASSEPRTGVSTDTQYF | TGTGCCAGCAGTGAACCCCGGACAGGGGTTAGCACAGATACGCAGTATTTT
few | TRBD1 | TRBJ1-2 | TRBV19 | CASIPPGQLNYGYTF | TGTGCCAGTATTCCTCCGGGACAGTTAAACTATGGCTACACCTTC
NA | NA | TRBJ1-2 | TRBV3-1 | CASSQGGRDGYTF | TGTGCCAGCAGCCAAGGCGGGAGAGACGGCTACACCTTC
NA | NA | TRBJ2-3 | TRBV7-2 | CASSSERRSKTTQDTQYF | TGTGCCAGCAGCTCCGAACGCCGTAGCAAAACCACTCAAGATACGCAGTATTTT
few | TRBD2 | TRBJ2-5 | TRBV15 | CATSSPLAEKYQETQYF | TGTGCCACCAGCAGTCCACTAGCGGAAAAGTACCAAGAGACCCAGTACTTC
NA | TRBD2 | TRBJ2-7 | TRBV4-3 | CASSQDPASGRSPYEQYF | TGCGCCAGCAGCCAAGATCCGGCTAGCGGGAGGAGTCCCTACGAGCAGTACTTC
few | NA | TRBJ2-3 | TRBV10-3 | CAIRGVLTDTQYF | TGTGCCATCAGAGGAGTCCTCACAGATACGCAGTATTTT
few | TRBD2 | TRBJ2-5 | TRBV20-1 | CSAVGASGYQETQYF | TGCAGTGCCGTGGGGGCTAGCGGGTACCAAGAGACCCAGTACTTC
few | NA | TRBJ2-1 | TRBV12-3/TRBV12-4 | CASSPGRDREQFF | TGTGCCAGCAGCCCCGGGAGGGACAGAGAGCAGTTCTTC
few | NA | TRBJ2-1 | TRBV29-1 | CSVEAGETQFF | TGCAGCGTTGAAGCGGGGGAGACCCAGTTCTTC
NA | TRBD1 | TRBJ1-2 | TRBV6-6 | CASSDNRGGYTF | TGTGCCAGCAGTGACAACAGGGGTGGCTACACCTTC
few | NA | TRBJ1-2 | TRBV4-1 | CASSPAEENYGYTF | TGCGCCAGCAGCCCCGCGGAAGAGAACTATGGCTACACCTTC
NA | TRBD1 | TRBJ2-7 | TRBV2 | CASSAFGDSPYNEQYF | TGTGCCAGCAGTGCATTTGGGGACAGTCCATACAATGAGCAGTACTTC
NA | TRBD1 | TRBJ1-2 | TRBV6-5 | CASSPGGRIGFYTF | TGTGCCAGCAGTCCAGGGGGGAGGATCGGCTTCTACACCTTC
few | NA | TRBJ2-4 | TRBV4-2 | CASSQDTRAQDIQYF | TGTGCCAGCAGCCAAGATACGAGGGCGCAGGACATTCAGTACTTC
NA | NA | TRBJ2-7 | TRBV6-6 | CASNELASSYNEQYF | TGTGCCAGCAACGAGCTCGCCAGCTCCTACAATGAGCAGTACTTC
NA | TRBD2 | TRBJ2-5 | TRBV20-1 | CSARDWLAGIGQETQYF | TGCAGTGCTAGAGATTGGCTAGCGGGAATCGGACAAGAGACCCAGTACTTC
NA | NA | TRBJ1-5 | TRBV10-3 | CAISEAQVGQPQHF | TGTGCCATCAGTGAGGCACAGGTGGGACAGCCCCAGCATTTT
many | NA | TRBJ2-7 | TRBV29-1 | CSAKDRTYEQYF | TGCAGCGCTAAGGACAGAACCTACGAGCAGTACTTC
few | NA | TRBJ2-7 | TRBV6-5 | CASSSLSGSYEQYF | TGTGCCAGCAGTTCCTTATCAGGGTCGTACGAGCAGTACTTC
NA | NA | TRBJ2-3 | TRBV20-1 | CSTAERDTQYF | TGCAGCACCGCGGAACGAGATACGCAGTATTTT